This TCR beta chain was retrieved from a study of OX40 agonist ivuxolimab in advanced cancers. Study details: Ivuxolimab doses were 0.01, 0.1, 0.3, 1.5, 3 or 10 mg/kg every 2 weeks. A diagnosis of hepatocellular carcinoma, melanoma, renal cell or head and neck cancer was present in dose-escalation patients.

Patients were excluded for autoimmune disease history or systemic immunosuppression. Produced via immunoSEQ multiplex PCR; TCRdb's table is partial and in-frame only. The data contain 85,000 to 100,000 clones, about 91% of them singletons. The CDR3 extends over 18 amino acids. Deletions cut 0 bases from V and 4 bases from J, with 19 bases between. The germline gives CDR1 SGDLS, CDR2 YYNGEE. This clone was picked up one time. The genes are TRBV9 and TRBJ2-2; the D gene is possibly TRBD2 (6 bases). The sequence derives from an adult with an advanced solid tumor such as melanoma, head and neck, liver or kidney cancer. The starting material was CD4+ or CD8+ T cells sorted from blood, obtained in a trial of the OX40 agonist ivuxolimab. DNA for the CDR3: TGTGCCAGCAGCGTAGAGGCTAGACGGAGGGGCACCACCGGGGAGCTGTTTTTT. Its protein product is CASSVEARRRGTTGELFF.